This TCR beta chain was observed in a study of long-term antiretroviral therapy in people with HIV (dated by TCRdb to the early 2020s). Background for the entire study: The earliest samples were collected approximately a decade before the 2015 WHO recommendation for immediate ART, a period when ART was typically delayed until CD4 counts fell. Of the 30 participants with HIV, about a dozen were female. A total of over 150 cryopreserved PBMC samples came from approximately 30 adults with confirmed HIV infection and were collected serially over a mean of roughly six years (range 1-12). This retrospective serial study examined whether starting ART and sustained HIV suppression were associated with changes in the composition and diversity of the TRB repertoire in peripheral blood. No cross-contamination during QIAcube processing turned up in test extractions that ran a monoclonal T-cell line alongside 25 to 35 polyclonal samples. Beyond this particular receptor, the publication reports: CDR3 length ranges in HIV repertoires were narrower than in controls, and network structure suggested an antigen-experienced repertoire with only a slight naive shift after ART. Since PBMC availability was limited, sequencing covered only the TCR beta chain, with no alpha chain pairing. Starting ART was linked to a significant rise in TRB diversity, yet even after long-term ART the diversity remained significantly lower than in transplant donor controls. The samples span the years 2004 to 2017, and the ART regimens used at that time may not be as effective as current regimens. Inferences about post-ART repertoire changes are limited because no data were available on ART adherence, viral resistance or therapy changes. Because pre-ART samples had limited cell numbers, profiling was done on unsorted PBMC rather than on sorted CD4+ and CD8+ T cells. At every time point, the repertoire was dominated by expanded TRB clones first identified before ART initiation, although this dominance fluctuated and, in many PLHIV, declined after ART.

Sequencing of the TRB variable region was done with the immunoSEQ hsTCRB v3.0 assay at survey level resolution. TRB sequencing targeted a depth of about 40,000-55,000 T-cell genomes per sample. Pooled TRB libraries were sequenced on an Illumina MiSeq with a v3 150-cycle kit. On the authors' methods: Analysis of repertoires was carried out in R inside a reproducible Nextflow workflow spanning QC, data transformation and analysis. Custom analyses were implemented in LymphoSeq2, an R package for AIRR-Seq data exploration. After excluding several samples that yielded fewer than 5000 total TRB sequences, 188 HIV repertoires remained for analysis. Among the approximately 200 retained HIV repertoires, 55 to 65 were collected before ART initiation and 120 to 130 were collected after ART initiation. Repertoires were downsampled to 5000 TRB nucleotide sequences, with summary statistics averaged over 100 downsampling iterations. The analysis kept only TRB sequences whose CDR3 regions were at least seven amino acids long. Diversity was measured with a Shannon entropy-derived clonality score and the Gini coefficient. In the repertoire networks, any two of the top 5000 CDR3 amino acid sequences were connected whenever the two sequences differed by an edit distance of one. For TRB CDR3 amino acid sequences, GLIPH2 was used to predict antigen specificity groups and MHC restriction. Known CMV, EBV, HIV or tissue antigen associations were flagged by matching CDR3 amino acid sequences against VDJdb and McPAS-TCR. Pre-ART, post-ART and control groups were compared with Wilcoxon signed-rank tests and Holm-Bonferroni correction. TCRdb provides this immuneACCESS table in a form limited to in-frame rearrangements. Some clones are lacking; in checked studies, under half of them reflect an unresolved V gene, and why the rest are absent is not known. V, J and clone size derive from that table, while D and trimming were established from the DNA sequence. This sample gives about 36,000 clones in total; around 94% of them show up just once. The ten top clones hold 3.6% of the sample.

There are a few counts of this clone. There is no known antigen for this receptor. The record has no base qualities; no much larger clone is one base away. To be included, a participant needed at least one PBMC sample from before ART initiation plus at least two post-ART samples. All participants with HIV were treated in the United States of America. Cryopreserved samples of roughly 0.85-11 million PBMC were thawed and washed before DNA extraction. At the time of the earliest PBMC sample for each participant with HIV, ages ranged from roughly 20 to 60 years. Per participant, PBMC samples came from 1-4 timepoints prior to ART initiation and 2-8 timepoints following ART initiation, for a median of 7 samples. For every participant, serial HIV viral load, CD4+ T-cell count, ART history and demographic data were obtained. Genomic DNA was extracted from unsorted PBMC with a Qiagen kit on a QIAcube, processed in batches of 12 samples.

Its CDR3 holds 13 amino acids, cysteine through phenylalanine. Only CDR3 DNA remains: 39 bases, in frame from the first base. The junction shows trimming of 4 bases on V and 1 base on J, plus 7 bases between the germline ends. CDR1 and CDR2, per the germline V gene, are SNHLY and FYNNEI. The sequenced sample was unsorted PBMCs, obtained 4.1 years after starting antiretroviral therapy. The rearrangement combines TRBV2 with TRBJ2-5; no D gene is confidently identified. The origin of this receptor is a woman aged 45-65 years with HIV. CDR3 sequence: CASSAPPQETQYF. The DNA reads as follows: TGTGCCAGCAGTGCCCCGCCCCAAGAGACCCAGTACTTC.